This TCR beta chain emerged from a study of T cells in Graves' hyperthyroidism and ophthalmopathy. Findings of the study overall: Stable hyperthyroidism was told apart from ophthalmopathy by a model built on 13 V-J features. Blood also contained most expanded thyroid clonotypes above 0.001.

Germline assignment: CDR1 SGHTA and CDR2 FQGNSA. Losses at the gene ends were 5 bases for V and 3 bases for J; bases not matched to a gene: 12. The CDR3 length is 17 residues. About this clonotype: Antigen: not known.

Amplified TCR beta CDR3 regions derived from RNA transcripts. In the first-round RT-PCR of the TCR CDR3, the HTBI primer set was used. TCRdb ran MiXCR on the multiplex PCR reads and lists one entry per CDR3 protein. The data contain around 600,000 distinct CDR3 sequences, over 40% of them singletons. Sequenced sample: peripheral blood or thyroid tissue (not recorded which). The chain employs TRBV7-2 and TRBJ1-1, with 10 nucleotides matching TRBD1. This clonotype originated in an adult man with Graves' disease, either hyperthyroidism or ophthalmopathy (not recorded which). The CDR3 spells CASSTRDRGHGDTEAFF. For the CDR3, the DNA is TGTGCCAGCAGCACCCGGGACAGGGGTCATGGTGACACTGAAGCTTTCTTT.